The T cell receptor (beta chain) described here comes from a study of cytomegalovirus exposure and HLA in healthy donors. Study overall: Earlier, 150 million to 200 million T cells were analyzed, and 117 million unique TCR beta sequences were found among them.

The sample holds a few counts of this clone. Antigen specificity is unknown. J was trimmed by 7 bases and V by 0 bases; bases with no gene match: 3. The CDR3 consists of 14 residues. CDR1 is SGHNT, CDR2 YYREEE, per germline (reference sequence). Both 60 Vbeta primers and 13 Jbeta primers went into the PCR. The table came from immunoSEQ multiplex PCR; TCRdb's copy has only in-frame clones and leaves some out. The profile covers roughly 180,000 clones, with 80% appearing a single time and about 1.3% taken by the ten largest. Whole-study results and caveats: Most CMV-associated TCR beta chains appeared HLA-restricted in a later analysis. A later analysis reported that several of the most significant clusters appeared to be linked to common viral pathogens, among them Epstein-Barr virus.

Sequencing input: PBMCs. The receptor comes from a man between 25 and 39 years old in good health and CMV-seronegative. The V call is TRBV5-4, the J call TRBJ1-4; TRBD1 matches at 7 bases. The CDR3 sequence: CASSLGQGGEKLFF. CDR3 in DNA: TGTGCCAGCAGCTTGGGACAGGGCGGTGAAAAACTGTTTTTT.